Detailed here is one T cell receptor beta chain. Antigen: not known. A much larger clone is a single base away; this may be a read error. Primers used in a second PCR of roughly 6 to 12 cycles were a sample-barcoded 5' primer and a J-beta primer mix. TCRdb processed the 5' RACE reads anew with MiXCR; each CDR3 protein has one entry. The top ten hold around 14% of the sample, which has about 640,000 distinct CDR3 sequences, roughly 30% seen once. This CDR3 has 13 amino acids. V shed 6 bases, J shed 6 bases, and the junction held 1 base outside the gene matches. Germline CDR1 MNHEY, CDR2 SVGEGT. The source of the sample is a study of blood T cells in healthy people across ages. Each donor had about 9.6 milliliters of peripheral blood drawn. Study-level results: Researchers judged that diversity estimates from one million T cells fell short of true values. Observed TCR beta diversity per million T cells went down as age went up. This fall followed a roughly linear course with age.

The V and J genes are TRBV6-2 or TRBV6-3 and TRBJ2-1, with TRBD2 matching over 11 bases. The TCR comes from a woman of 80 years or more in good health. Material: blood. The CDR3 is CASRGTSGNEQFF. The CDR3 DNA is TGTGCCAGCAGGGGGACTAGCGGCAATGAGCAGTTCTTC.